The rows below give T cell receptor beta chains drawn from one sample of a study of OX40 agonist ivuxolimab in advanced cancers. The method was immunoSEQ multiplex PCR; TCRdb's version includes in-frame clones alone and lacks a portion of them. The data show 55,000 to 65,000 clones, with around 84% seen just once and about 4.2% held by the top ten. The material sequenced was CD4+ or CD8+ T cells sorted from blood, taken in a trial of the OX40 agonist ivuxolimab. The receptors come from an adult with an advanced solid tumor such as melanoma, head and neck, liver or kidney cancer. Both conserved end residues are part of each CDR3. Each record gives: D gene, V gene, J gene, clone size, CDR3 protein, CDR3 DNA. D genes are given only for firm matches. Clone size, where shown, is once, few, many, or a class for clones that have expanded.

.,TRBV30,TRBJ1-2,.,CAWSVQPVYGYTF,TGTGCCTGGAGTGTACAGCCGGTCTATGGCTACACCTTC
.,TRBV30,TRBJ1-2,few,CAWDEVRAYGYTF,TGTGCCTGGGACGAAGTGCGGGCTTATGGCTACACCTTC
.,TRBV29-1,TRBJ1-1,once,CSGIRGKNTEAFF,TGCAGCGGAATCCGGGGAAAGAACACTGAAGCTTTCTTT
.,TRBV4-1,TRBJ2-1,.,CASSRPGSRTYNEQFF,TGCGCCAGCAGCCGCCCGGGGAGCCGTACCTACAATGAGCAGTTCTTC
.,TRBV2,TRBJ1-1,.,CASSRFRDEAFF,TGTGCCAGCAGTCGGTTCCGGGATGAAGCTTTCTTT
.,TRBV9,TRBJ1-4,once,CASSVFQDTEKLFF,TGTGCCAGCAGCGTCTTCCAGGACACCGAAAAACTGTTTTTT
.,TRBV7-2,TRBJ2-3,.,CASSGSTDTQYF,TGTGCCAGCAGCGGGAGCACAGATACGCAGTATTTT
.,TRBV7-9,TRBJ2-5,.,CASSSAREETQYF,TGTGCCAGCAGCTCTGCGCGGGAAGAGACCCAGTACTTC
TRBD1,TRBV18,TRBJ1-2,.,CASSQANNRDREVNYGYTF,TGTGCCAGCTCACAGGCCAATAACCGGGACAGGGAGGTTAACTATGGCTACACCTTC
TRBD2,TRBV5-6,TRBJ2-1,.,CASSLAGTSGRINEQFF,TGTGCCAGCAGCTTGGCCGGGACTAGCGGGAGGATCAATGAGCAGTTCTTC
TRBD2,TRBV5-4,TRBJ2-3,once,CASSWTSGGTDTQYF,TGTGCCAGCAGCTGGACTAGCGGGGGCACAGATACGCAGTATTTT
.,TRBV7-9,TRBJ2-1,.,CASSPEGEYSYNEQFF,TGTGCCAGCAGCCCCGAGGGGGAGTACTCCTACAATGAGCAGTTCTTC
.,TRBV2,TRBJ2-7,.,CASLGARHEQYF,TGTGCCAGCCTCGGGGCTCGCCACGAGCAGTACTTC
TRBD2,TRBV4-1,TRBJ2-2,.,CASSQVGLAGALTGELFF,TGCGCCAGCAGCCAAGTGGGACTAGCGGGGGCCTTAACCGGGGAGCTGTTTTTT
.,TRBV6-1,TRBJ1-1,.,CASSEWGGRETEAFF,TGTGCCAGCAGTGAATGGGGGGGTAGGGAAACTGAAGCTTTCTTT
TRBD1,TRBV28,TRBJ1-4,.,CASTTTLAGGREKLFF,TGTGCCAGCACCACAACCTTGGCAGGGGGGAGAGAAAAACTGTTTTTT
.,TRBV19,TRBJ2-7,.,CASSIGLASDEQYF,TGTGCCAGTAGTATTGGTCTAGCGTCCGACGAGCAGTACTTC
.,TRBV6-1,TRBJ2-2,.,CASSEAYDRRINTGELFF,TGTGCCAGCAGTGAAGCCTACGACAGGCGTATTAACACCGGGGAGCTGTTTTTT
TRBD1,TRBV7-3,TRBJ2-2,.,CASGTGSTGELFF,TGTGCCAGTGGGACAGGGTCGACCGGGGAGCTGTTTTTT
.,TRBV30,TRBJ2-3,few,CAWKYRGRFTDTQYF,TGTGCCTGGAAATATCGGGGGAGATTCACAGATACGCAGTATTTT
.,TRBV11-2,TRBJ2-4,.,CASSLGQILAKNIQYF,TGTGCCAGCAGCTTAGGGCAGATCTTAGCCAAAAACATTCAGTACTTC
.,TRBV10-3,TRBJ1-5,.,CAIRRGDNQPQHF,TGTGCCATCCGCCGGGGGGACAATCAGCCCCAGCATTTT
.,TRBV15,TRBJ2-7,.,CATSRDRGPPYEQYF,TGTGCCACCAGCAGAGACCGGGGACCACCCTACGAGCAGTACTTC
TRBD1,TRBV9,TRBJ2-5,.,CASSPWTGGVETQYF,TGTGCCAGCAGCCCGTGGACAGGGGGTGTAGAGACCCAGTACTTC
TRBD1,TRBV4-1,TRBJ1-4,.,CASSQAAGGLATNEKLFF,TGCGCCAGCAGCCAAGCAGCAGGGGGTCTTGCAACTAATGAAAAACTGTTTTTT
.,TRBV2,TRBJ2-3,once,CASSDAPGADTQYF,TGTGCCAGCAGTGATGCCCCAGGGGCAGATACGCAGTATTTT
.,TRBV7-3,TRBJ1-2,once,CASSSPQGDGYTF,TGTGCCAGCAGCTCACCTCAGGGAGACGGCTACACCTTC
.,TRBV11-2,TRBJ1-3,once,CASSWARASGNTIYF,TGTGCCAGCAGCTGGGCGCGGGCGTCCGGAAACACCATATATTTT
.,TRBV9,TRBJ1-1,.,CASSVRAGGGTEAFF,TGTGCCAGCAGCGTACGGGCGGGTGGGGGGACTGAAGCTTTCTTT
.,TRBV7-9,TRBJ2-7,.,CASSSRGEQYF,TGTGCCAGCAGTTCACGGGGGGAGCAGTACTTC
.,TRBV19,TRBJ2-7,few,CASSPGFEQYF,TGTGCCAGTAGTCCCGGGTTCGAGCAGTACTTC
TRBD2,TRBV6-1,TRBJ2-7,.,CASRGTSGLSYEQYF,TGTGCCAGCAGGGGGACTAGCGGTCTCTCCTACGAGCAGTACTTC
.,TRBV15,TRBJ2-1,once,CATSRVRTGYNEQFF,TGTGCCACCAGCAGAGTACGAACGGGGTACAATGAGCAGTTCTTC
.,TRBV2,TRBJ2-2,.,CASTPDTPGELFF,TGTGCCAGCACCCCCGACACGCCCGGGGAGCTGTTTTTT
.,TRBV5-1,TRBJ2-2,once,CASSRLDPNTGELFF,TGCGCCAGCAGTCGACTAGACCCCAACACCGGGGAGCTGTTTTTT
.,TRBV7-8,TRBJ2-1,.,CASSERAGSSYNEQFF,TGTGCCAGCAGCGAAAGGGCGGGAAGCTCCTACAATGAGCAGTTCTTC
.,TRBV9,TRBJ1-3,.,CASSVAPDGNTIYF,TGTGCCAGCAGCGTCGCGCCGGATGGAAACACCATATATTTT
.,TRBV6-1,TRBJ2-7,.,CASSESISGIYEQYF,TGTGCCAGCAGTGAAAGTATTTCCGGCATCTACGAGCAGTACTTC
.,TRBV27,TRBJ1-3,few,CASSSNSGNTIYF,TGTGCCAGCAGTTCAAACTCTGGAAACACCATATATTTT
TRBD1,TRBV7-3,TRBJ2-1,.,CASSQTGANEQFF,TGTGCCAGCAGCCAGACAGGGGCGAATGAGCAGTTCTTC
TRBD1,TRBV15,TRBJ2-5,.,CATSRGGTEVETQYF,TGTGCCACCAGCAGAGGAGGGACAGAAGTAGAGACCCAGTACTTC
.,TRBV6-5,TRBJ1-6,.,CASSFQGSNSPLHF,TGTGCCAGCAGTTTCCAGGGATCGAATTCACCCCTCCACTTT
.,TRBV7-2,TRBJ2-3,.,CASSWDRSTDTQYF,TGTGCCAGCAGCTGGGACCGTAGCACAGATACGCAGTATTTT
.,TRBV6-5,TRBJ2-1,.,CASSFRNEQFF,TGTGCCAGCAGTTTCCGCAATGAGCAGTTCTTC
.,TRBV19,TRBJ2-7,.,CASRRTSSSYEQYF,TGTGCCAGTAGAAGAACTTCTAGCTCCTACGAGCAGTACTTC
.,TRBV10-3,TRBJ2-5,.,CAFSRGGGETQYF,TGTGCCTTCAGTAGAGGGGGGGGTGAGACCCAGTACTTC
TRBD1,TRBV6-1,TRBJ1-2,.,CATAGTGGVNGYTF,TGTGCCACGGCCGGGACAGGGGGCGTCAATGGCTACACCTTC
TRBD1,TRBV5-4,TRBJ2-3,.,CASTETGVPSGTDTQYF,TGTGCCAGCACCGAGACAGGGGTTCCCTCTGGCACAGATACGCAGTATTTT
TRBD2,TRBV19,TRBJ2-1,.,CASSRLTSGSQFF,TGTGCCAGTAGCCGCCTGACTAGCGGGAGCCAGTTCTTC
TRBD1,TRBV28,TRBJ1-2,.,CASRRGRGFGGYTF,TGTGCCAGCAGGCGGGGCAGGGGGTTTGGTGGCTACACCTTC
TRBD2,TRBV15,TRBJ2-7,.,CATSRRLAGGHEQYF,TGTGCCACCAGCAGAAGACTAGCGGGGGGACACGAGCAGTACTTC
.,TRBV6-1,TRBJ1-4,once,CASSEFLGIEKLFF,TGTGCCAGCAGTGAATTTTTGGGAATTGAAAAACTGTTTTTT
.,TRBV15,TRBJ1-2,.,CATSSGQPDTNYGYTF,TGTGCCACCAGCAGTGGACAGCCAGATACTAACTATGGCTACACCTTC
.,TRBV5-5,TRBJ2-7,large,CASSFGIGGEQYF,TGTGCCAGCAGCTTCGGTATTGGGGGCGAGCAGTACTTC
.,TRBV29-1,TRBJ2-2,.,CSVGQARTGELFF,TGCAGCGTTGGACAGGCTCGCACCGGGGAGCTGTTTTTT